This T cell receptor beta chain was identified in a study of OX40 agonist ivuxolimab in advanced cancers. Study-wide findings and caveats: Antigen specificity was not determined for the expanded peripheral T cells.

Profiled with immunoSEQ multiplex PCR; TCRdb holds only in-frame clones, not every one. Seen here are 70,000 to 95,000 clones, around 92% observed once, and the top ten hold around 0.51%. In regard to this clone: Antigen: not known.

CDR3 length: 13 amino acids. Between the trimmed V and J ends, which lost 1 base and 8 bases, there was a span of 6 bases. Germline loops: CDR1 LGHNA, CDR2 YNFKEQ. Here the sequenced sample was CD4+ or CD8+ T cells sorted from blood, taken in a trial of the OX40 agonist ivuxolimab. This sequence originates from an adult with an advanced solid tumor such as melanoma, head and neck, liver or kidney cancer. This chain links TRBV4-2 with TRBJ1-6; D possibly corresponds to TRBD1 (6 bases). CDR3 sequence reads: CASSQGTDSPLHF. CDR3 coding DNA: TGTGCCAGCAGCCAAGGGACAGATTCACCCCTCCACTTT.